These T cell receptor beta chains were read from a single sample in a study of T cells after yellow fever vaccination. TCRdb itself ran the 5' RACE reads through MiXCR, one entry per CDR3 protein. Of approximately 550,000 distinct CDR3 sequences listed, about 19% were seen once; the top ten hold 13% to 15%. The sample was PBMCs, taken 15 days after the yellow fever booster vaccination. The receptors originated from a man aged 25 to 40 who received the YFV17D yellow fever vaccine. Each CDR3 is given with its conserved first and last residue. Fields, in order: clone size, J gene, V gene, CDR3 protein. The size entry is marked missing in some rows and otherwise reads once, few, many or a size class.

>few|TRBJ2-7|TRBV7-2
CASTPAAVYEQYF
>many|TRBJ2-1|TRBV5-5
CASFRYNEQFF
>.|TRBJ1-3|TRBV20-1
CSAARAGHYSGNTIYF
>few|TRBJ2-1|TRBV5-1
CASSSGGLTNEQFF
>.|TRBJ2-7|TRBV30
CAWSHGKTAISYEQYF
>.|TRBJ2-7|TRBV5-1
CASSPAGTSANYEQYF
>few|TRBJ2-1|TRBV6-5
CASSYRYSLAGGHNEQFF
>.|TRBJ2-2|TRBV7-6
CASSLAIPGQGVPGELFF
>.|TRBJ1-4|TRBV10-3
CAISETPTTNEKLFF
>.|TRBJ2-1|TRBV30
CAWSGLPVPYNEQFF